This record concerns one TCR beta chain sequence. Its antigen is unidentified. Amplification of TCR beta CDR3 regions used RNA as the template. HTBI primers drove first-round RT-PCR of the TCR CDR3. Each CDR3 protein is one row after TCRdb ran MiXCR on the multiplex PCR reads. This sample has hundreds of thousands of distinct CDR3 sequences, with approximately 15% found just once. These data come from a study of T cells in Graves' hyperthyroidism and ophthalmopathy. Looked up from germline, CDR1 is SGDLS and CDR2 is YYNGEE. Trimming left V 0 bases short and J 5 bases short, with 9 bases between. This CDR3 has 13 residues. Findings and limits, study-wide: Most clonotypes expanded in thyroid above 0.001 were likewise present in blood.

The receptor comes from a woman between 35 and 50 years old with Graves' ophthalmopathy. This rearrangement joins TRBV9 to TRBJ2-7, with a weak D call TRBD2 (6 bases). Specimen: blood. CDR3 region: CASSVGGGDEQYF. The CDR3, as DNA: TGTGCCAGCAGCGTAGGTGGAGGGGACGAGCAGTACTTC.